This T cell receptor beta chain derives from a study of blood T cell repertoires in COVID-19 (dated by TCRdb to 2019 to 2021). A note on the overall study: Collaborator samples came from the United States, Italy and Spain and covered acute and convalescent phases of COVID-19. The material from the prospective study consisted of cDNA or gDNA derived from T cells, B-cell-depleted T cells, or PBMCs. Deeply sampled blood TCRbeta repertoires from subjects exposed to, actively infected with, or recovered from COVID-19 were included in the dataset. The repertoires were made available in a free public database intended to serve as a resource for research on the immune response to SARS-CoV-2. Samples were obtained from the ongoing ImmuneRACE study (first 160 participants) and from about 1,300 subjects provided by 6 global collaborators. The sample metadata nearly always contained a de-identified subject ID, COVID-19 status, age in years and sex. Where HLA class I and class II types were available, the types were taken from metadata supplied by the sample provider, not from assay-based typing.

Here is what the overall study found, with its caveats: The amount of clinical and demographic metadata varied by source and participant and was provided uncurated.

In Seattle, one collaborating source enrolled patients while the infection was active and tracked those patients longitudinally over the course of disease. Whole blood was collected in K2EDTA tubes by collaborating institutions according to the institutions' own protocols. For TCRbeta analysis, collaborators shipped samples as frozen whole blood, isolated PBMCs, or DNA extracted from either of those sample types. TCRbeta CDR3 regions were amplified from genomic DNA by means of the immunoSEQ Assay, a bias-controlled multiplex PCR. The original pipeline was this. The number of nucleated cells in each sample was estimated by amplification of reference gene primers within the assay. To quantify the absolute abundance of each unique TCRbeta CDR3 rearrangement, sequence reads were collapsed and filtered. For each sample, productive Simpson clonality was calculated by taking the square root of Simpson's diversity index across productive rearrangements. TCRdb mirrors the immuneACCESS table, restricted to in-frame sequences. Some clones are absent from its copies; in checked studies, under half trace to an unresolved V gene, and the reason for the others is unknown. That table gives V, J and clone size, and the DNA gave D and trimming. The sample contains around 480,000 clones, roughly 88% of them found a single time. Over 10% of the sample is in the top ten clones.

As to this clone: There is no known antigen for this receptor. No base-level quality is on record; no much larger clone is a single base apart.

The germline V gene yields SGHTA for CDR1 and FQGNSA for CDR2. Trimming takes 1 base from V and 0 bases from J, and the germline ends sit 8 bases apart. The CDR3 has 15 amino acids, counting the end cysteine and phenylalanine. Only the CDR3 region is kept as DNA, spanning 45 bases read in frame from base 1. The chain couples TRBV7-2 to TRBJ2-3, with the D gene not confidently named. The clonotype originates from a woman in her forties or fifties with COVID-19, enrolled during active disease. Source material: peripheral blood. The nucleotide sequence is TGTGCCAGCAGCTTAGGTGTGAGTAGCACAGATACGCAGTATTTT. Its amino acids are CASSLGVSSTDTQYF. Where the CDR3 stops, the reference TRBV7-2 and TRBJ2-3 genes take over; the full variable domain is GAGVSQSPSNKVTEKGKDVELRCDPISGHTALYWYRQSLGQGLEFLIYFQGNSAPDKSGLPSDRFSAERTGGSVSTLTIQRTQQEDSAVYLCASSLGVSSTDTQYFGPGTRLTVL.